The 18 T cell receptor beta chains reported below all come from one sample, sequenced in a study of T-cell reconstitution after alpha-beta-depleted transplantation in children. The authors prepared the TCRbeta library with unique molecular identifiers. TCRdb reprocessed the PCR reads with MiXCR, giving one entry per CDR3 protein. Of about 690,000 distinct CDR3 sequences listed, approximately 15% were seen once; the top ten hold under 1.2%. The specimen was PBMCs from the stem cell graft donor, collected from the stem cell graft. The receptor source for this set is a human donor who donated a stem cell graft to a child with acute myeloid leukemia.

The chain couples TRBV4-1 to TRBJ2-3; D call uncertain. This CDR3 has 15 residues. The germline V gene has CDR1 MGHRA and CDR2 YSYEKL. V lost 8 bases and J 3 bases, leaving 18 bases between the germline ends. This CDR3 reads CASAPSLAGTDTQYF. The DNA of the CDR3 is TGCGCCAGCGCTCCCTCACTCGCTGGGACAGATACGCAGTATTTT.

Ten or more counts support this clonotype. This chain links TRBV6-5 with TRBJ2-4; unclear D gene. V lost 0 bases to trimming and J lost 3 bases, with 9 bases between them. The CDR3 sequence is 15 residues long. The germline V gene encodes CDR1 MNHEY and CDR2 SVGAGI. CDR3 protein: CASSYSRGGKNIQYF. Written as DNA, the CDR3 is TGTGCCAGCAGTTACTCGAGAGGCGGCAAAAACATTCAGTACTTC.

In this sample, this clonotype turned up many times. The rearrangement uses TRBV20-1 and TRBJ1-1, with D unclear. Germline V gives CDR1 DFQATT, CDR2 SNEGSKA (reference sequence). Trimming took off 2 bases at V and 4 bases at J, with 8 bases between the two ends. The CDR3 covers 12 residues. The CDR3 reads CSARRLSTEAFF. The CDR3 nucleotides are TGCAGTGCTAGACGGTTAAGCACTGAAGCTTTCTTT.

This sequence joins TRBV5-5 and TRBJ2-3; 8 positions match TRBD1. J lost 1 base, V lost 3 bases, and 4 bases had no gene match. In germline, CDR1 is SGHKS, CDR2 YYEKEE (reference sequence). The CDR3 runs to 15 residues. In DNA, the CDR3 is TGTGCCAGCAGCTCGACAGGGGCCCGCACAGATACGCAGTATTTT. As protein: CASSSTGARTDTQYF.

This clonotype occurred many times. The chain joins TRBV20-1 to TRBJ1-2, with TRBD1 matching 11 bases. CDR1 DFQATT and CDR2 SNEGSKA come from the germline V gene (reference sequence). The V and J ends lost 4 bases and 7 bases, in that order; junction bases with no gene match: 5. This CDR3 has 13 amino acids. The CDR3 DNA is TGCAGTGCTAAGGACAGGGGGCAGCTTGGCTACACCTTC. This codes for CSAKDRGQLGYTF.

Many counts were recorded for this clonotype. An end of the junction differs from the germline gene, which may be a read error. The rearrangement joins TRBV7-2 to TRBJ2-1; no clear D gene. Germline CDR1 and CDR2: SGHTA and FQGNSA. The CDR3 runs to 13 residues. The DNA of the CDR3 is TGCGCCAGCAGCCAAGATTCGAGCAATGAGCAGTTCTTC. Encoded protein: CASSQDSSNEQFF.

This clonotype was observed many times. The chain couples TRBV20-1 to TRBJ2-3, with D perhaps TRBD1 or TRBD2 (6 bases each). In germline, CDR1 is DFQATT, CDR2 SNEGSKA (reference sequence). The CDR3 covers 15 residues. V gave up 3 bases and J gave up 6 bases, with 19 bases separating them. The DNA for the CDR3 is TGCAGTGCTAGTACCCCCGGGGGCCTGCGGGATACGCAGTATTTT. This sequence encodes CSASTPGGLRDTQYF.

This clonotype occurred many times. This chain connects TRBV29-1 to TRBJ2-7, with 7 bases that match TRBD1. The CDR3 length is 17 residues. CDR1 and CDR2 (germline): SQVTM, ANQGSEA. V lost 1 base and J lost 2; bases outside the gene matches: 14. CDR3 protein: CSVEVQGPATNTYEQYF. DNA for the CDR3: TGCAGCGTTGAAGTACAGGGGCCGGCAACCAATACCTACGAGCAGTACTTC.

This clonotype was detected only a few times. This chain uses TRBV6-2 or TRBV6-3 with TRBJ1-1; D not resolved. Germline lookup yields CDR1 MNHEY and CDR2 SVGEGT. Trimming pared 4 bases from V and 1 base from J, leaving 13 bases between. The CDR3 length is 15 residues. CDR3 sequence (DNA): TGTGCCAGCAGTTCCCGCATACACAGGAACACTGAAGCTTTCTTT. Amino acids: CASSSRIHRNTEAFF.

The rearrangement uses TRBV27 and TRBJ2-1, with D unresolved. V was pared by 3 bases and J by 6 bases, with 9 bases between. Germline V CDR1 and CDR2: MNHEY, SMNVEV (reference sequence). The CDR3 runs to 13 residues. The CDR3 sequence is CASSFNELNEQFF. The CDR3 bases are TGTGCCAGCAGTTTTAACGAGCTCAATGAGCAGTTCTTC.

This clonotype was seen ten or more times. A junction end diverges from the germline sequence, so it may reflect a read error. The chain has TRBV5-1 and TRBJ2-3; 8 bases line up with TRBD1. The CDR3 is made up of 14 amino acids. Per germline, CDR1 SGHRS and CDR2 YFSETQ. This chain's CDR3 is CASSLDRVTDTQYF. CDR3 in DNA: TGTGCCAGCAGCCTGGACAGGGTAACAGATACGCAGTATTTT.

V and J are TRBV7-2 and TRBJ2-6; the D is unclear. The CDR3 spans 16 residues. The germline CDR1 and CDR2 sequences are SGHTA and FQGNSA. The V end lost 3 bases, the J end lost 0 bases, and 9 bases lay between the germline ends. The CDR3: CASSFPSLSGANVLTF. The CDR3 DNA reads TGTGCCAGCAGCTTCCCATCCCTCTCTGGGGCCAACGTCCTGACTTTC.

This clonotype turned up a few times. In DNA form, the CDR3 reads TGTGCCAGCAGCCCGCGGTGGGACCCAAATGAAAAACTGTTTTTT. Amino acid sequence: CASSPRWDPNEKLFF. The V call is TRBV7-2, the J call TRBJ1-4; possible D gene TRBD1, 5 bases. With 5 bases removed from V and 5 bases from J, the gap between germline ends came to 15 bases. The CDR3 length is 15 residues. Germline V lookup: CDR1 SGHTA, CDR2 FQGNSA.

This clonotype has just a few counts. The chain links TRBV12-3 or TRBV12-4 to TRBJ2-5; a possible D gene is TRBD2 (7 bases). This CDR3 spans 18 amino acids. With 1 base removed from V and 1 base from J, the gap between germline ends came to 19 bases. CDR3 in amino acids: CASSLVFGRGRGQETQYF. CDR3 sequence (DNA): TGTGCCAGCAGTTTAGTCTTTGGGAGGGGGAGAGGCCAAGAGACCCAGTACTTC.

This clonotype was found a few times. Written as DNA, the CDR3 is TGCGCCAGCAGCCAGAGGGAGACCGGGACAGGGGGCACAGATACGCAGTATTTT. Residues: CASSQRETGTGGTDTQYF. The chain couples TRBV4-3 to TRBJ2-3; 10 bases are a match to TRBD1. Trimming removed 3 bases from V and 1 base from J; junction bases left unmatched: 10. The CDR3 runs 18 residues. Germline CDR1 LGHNA, CDR2 YSLEER.

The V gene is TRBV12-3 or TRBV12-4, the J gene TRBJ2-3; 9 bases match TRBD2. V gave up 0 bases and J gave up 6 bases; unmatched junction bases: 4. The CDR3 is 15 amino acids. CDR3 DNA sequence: TGTGCCAGCAGTTTAGCAAGCGGGGGGAGGGATACGCAGTATTTT. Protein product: CASSLASGGRDTQYF.

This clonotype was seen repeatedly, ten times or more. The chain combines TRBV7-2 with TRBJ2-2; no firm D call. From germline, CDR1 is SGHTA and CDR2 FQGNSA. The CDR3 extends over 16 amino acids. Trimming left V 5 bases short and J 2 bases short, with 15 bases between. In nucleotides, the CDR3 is TGTGCCAGCAGCGTGGTGTCCAGCTTAAACACCGGGGAGCTGTTTTTT. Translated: CASSVVSSLNTGELFF.

The CDR3 here is CASSRYRASGGLSTDTQYF. The DNA for the CDR3 is TGTGCCAGCAGCCGATATCGGGCTAGCGGGGGCCTCAGCACAGATACGCAGTATTTT. The chain links TRBV3-1 to TRBJ2-3; 10 bases agree with TRBD2. V trimming: 4 bases; J trimming: 0 bases; junction bases outside the gene matches: 13. This CDR3 is 19 amino acids long. Germline V gene sequence: CDR1 LGHDT, CDR2 YNNKEL (reference sequence).